This T cell receptor (beta chain) was documented in a study of shared clonotypes between healthy human individuals. Donors comprised healthy HIV-negative adults lacking recent acute infections or vaccinations. The length of the CDR3 is 14 residues. Germline V gene data show CDR1 as MNHNS and CDR2 as SASEGT. V gave up 8 bases and J gave up 5 bases, with 18 bases separating them. For every subset, genomic DNA was evenly distributed across several immunoSEQ plates. The data were produced by immunoSEQ multiplex PCR, yet TCRdb's version contains in-frame clones alone and is incomplete. The data show millions of clones, roughly 96% seen once. A remark on this clone: Its antigen is currently unknown.

Points from the study as a whole: The generation probabilities recorded for non-shared clonotypes fell below those of clonotypes shared by all four donors. The study drew on few donors, limiting represented genetic and exposure-history diversity.

This rearrangement joins TRBV6-1 to TRBJ2-5; D is possibly TRBD1 (5 bases). The receptor was isolated from a man aged 18 to 35 in good health. The specimen was naive CD4+ T cells sorted from blood. Subset specified: CD45RA+ positively selected. This chain's CDR3 is CASGLTGHGETQYF. The CDR3 nucleotides are TGTGCCAGCGGCTTAACAGGCCACGGTGAGACCCAGTACTTC.